Listed below are T cell receptor beta chains from one sample, sequenced in a study of chemoradiotherapy in HPV16-positive cancers. Sequencing was performed with immunoSEQ multiplex PCR; in TCRdb, only in-frame clones are kept and a portion is missing. The table shows about 33,000 clones, with about 85% occurring only once. The specimen comprised blood, sampled from a patient who underwent chemoradiotherapy. The receptors originated from a human donor with HPV-associated anogenital cancer. Both conserved end residues are part of each CDR3. The D gene is left open where the match is weak. Not every row has a clone size; where given, it reads once, few, many or a size class.

>TRBV11-2|-|-|TRBJ2-3
TGTGCCAGCAGTCCCCCTTATGGGACTAGCACAGATACGCAGTATTTT
CASSPPYGTSTDTQYF
>TRBV7-8|TRBD1|few|TRBJ1-2
TGTGCCAGCAGCTTAGCCAGCACCGGGACAGGAGTAGGCTACACCTTC
CASSLASTGTGVGYTF
>TRBV4-2|-|-|TRBJ1-1
TGTGCCAGCAGCCAAGTCGTCGCAGGCTACCCGAACACTGAAGCTTTCTTT
CASSQVVAGYPNTEAFF
>TRBV9|-|-|TRBJ2-5
TGTGCCAGCAGCGTAGATAGCAGGGTCCATGGGGAGACCCAGTACTTC
CASSVDSRVHGETQYF
>TRBV7-6|TRBD2|-|TRBJ2-7
TGTGCCAGCAGCTTAGCGCTCGGGGGGGCCGACGAGCAGTACTTC
CASSLALGGADEQYF
>TRBV6-5|-|once|TRBJ1-3
TGTGCCAGCAGCCCTACCCACGAACACACCATATATTTT
CASSPTHEHTIYF
>TRBV19|TRBD2|-|TRBJ2-3
TGTGCCAGTAGTCCCAGCGGGGACACAGATACGCAGTATTTT
CASSPSGDTDTQYF
>TRBV10-3|TRBD1|-|TRBJ1-2
TGTGCCATCAGTACAGGGGGCATAGACACCTTC
CAISTGGIDTF
>TRBV6-6|-|-|TRBJ1-5
TGTGCCAGCAGTTACTCGTATTTGGGTGCTCAGCCCCAGCATTTT
CASSYSYLGAQPQHF
>TRBV5-4|-|-|TRBJ2-5
TGTGCCAGCAGCTTTCGGAGACTAGGGGAGACCCAGTACTTC
CASSFRRLGETQYF
>TRBV18|TRBD1|-|TRBJ2-7
TGTGCCAGCTCACCACCGGGACAGGGTCTCTACGAGCAGTACTTC
CASSPPGQGLYEQYF
>TRBV7-2|-|few|TRBJ1-1
TGTGCCAGCAGCCGATCTTGGGGGGGCCCTGAAGCTTTCTTT
CASSRSWGGPEAFF
>TRBV9|-|-|TRBJ2-7
TGTGCCAGCAGCCTCGGGGCGTCCTACGAGCAGTACTTC
CASSLGASYEQYF
>TRBV6-1|-|-|TRBJ2-1
TGTGCCAGCAGTGAAGAAAGGAGCTCCTACAATGAGCAGTTCTTC
CASSEERSSYNEQFF
>TRBV10-2|TRBD2|once|TRBJ2-7
TGCGCCAGCAGAGCGGGAGGAACTTACGAGCAGTACTTC
CASRAGGTYEQYF
>TRBV19|-|-|TRBJ2-5
TGTGCCAGTAGTGGAGGGAGACAGGGCCAGACCCAGTACTTC
CASSGGRQGQTQYF
>TRBV11-2|-|-|TRBJ1-2
TGTGCCAGCAGCTTAGGCAGGGGCTATGGCTACACCTTC
CASSLGRGYGYTF
>TRBV18|-|-|TRBJ1-1
TGTGCCAGCTCAAAAACTCCGCCGGGGACGAACACTGAAGCTTTCTTT
CASSKTPPGTNTEAFF
>TRBV11-2|-|-|TRBJ2-5
TGTGCCAGCAGCTTAGGGGGTTTCGTAGAGACCCAGTACTTC
CASSLGGFVETQYF
>TRBV10-3|TRBD2|-|TRBJ2-1
TGTGCCATCAGTGACCCTAGCGGGGCCTCCTACAATGAGCAGTTCTTC
CAISDPSGASYNEQFF
>TRBV7-9|TRBD1|-|TRBJ1-3
TGTGCCAGCAGCCCGGGACAGGAGGGCACCATATATTTT
CASSPGQEGTIYF
>TRBV19|TRBD1|-|TRBJ2-2
TGTGCGACATCCCGGGACAGGAGTGACACCGGGGAGCTGTTTTTT
CATSRDRSDTGELFF
>TRBV28|TRBD1|-|TRBJ2-7
TGTGCCAGCAGGGGGACAGGGTTCCTCGAGCAGTACTTC
CASRGTGFLEQYF
>TRBV6-6|TRBD1|once|TRBJ1-4
TGTGCCAGCAGTCCCCAGGGGGATGAAAAACTGTTTTTT
CASSPQGDEKLFF
>TRBV19|-|-|TRBJ2-3
TGTGCCAGTAGTATGCAGCCTCTCACAGATACGCAGTATTTT
CASSMQPLTDTQYF
>TRBV2|-|-|TRBJ1-5
TGTGCCAGCGGTACCGGGCCGAGAAATCAGCCCCAGCATTTT
CASGTGPRNQPQHF
>TRBV2|-|few|TRBJ1-5
TGTGCCAGCAGCAACCAGGGAAGGGATCAGCCCCAGCATTTT
CASSNQGRDQPQHF
>TRBV29-1|TRBD1|-|TRBJ1-1
TGCAGCGTTGGCGACAGGGCGGACACTGAAGCTTTCTTT
CSVGDRADTEAFF
>TRBV6-6|-|-|TRBJ1-4
TGTGCCAGCAGCCCGGCGTCCCGAGGAGAAAAACTGTTTTTT
CASSPASRGEKLFF
>TRBV29-1|-|few|TRBJ2-5
TGCAGCGCGGTCCCTCGAGAGACCCAGTACTTC
CSAVPRETQYF
>TRBV10-2|-|-|TRBJ1-6
TGCGCCAGCGGGGGACGGGTTAATTCACCCCTCCACTTT
CASGGRVNSPLHF
>TRBV5-6|-|-|TRBJ2-7
TGTGCCAGCAGCTTGGGCCTGAAAGGGACCACCTACGAGCAGTACTTC
CASSLGLKGTTYEQYF
>TRBV28|TRBD1|once|TRBJ1-3
TGTGCCAGCAGTACCACAGGGGTCAACTCTGGAAACACCATATATTTT
CASSTTGVNSGNTIYF
>TRBV2|-|-|TRBJ2-6
TGTGCCAGCAGGTGGTCTTACGGGGCCAACGTCCTGACTTTC
CASRWSYGANVLTF
>TRBV7-9|-|-|TRBJ1-2
TGTGCCAGCACCTCCCCCCGAGCAGGGTTGGGCTACACCTTC
CASTSPRAGLGYTF
>TRBV7-2|TRBD1|-|TRBJ2-5
TGTGCCAGCAGCCGGGACAGGGGTACGGAGACCCAGTACTTC
CASSRDRGTETQYF
>TRBV18|TRBD1|-|TRBJ2-5
TGTGCCAGCTCACCGGAACGGGACAGACAAGAGACCCAGTACTTC
CASSPERDRQETQYF
>TRBV5-4|-|few|TRBJ1-2
TGTGCCAGCAGCTTAAAGGCAACCTATGGCTACACCTTC
CASSLKATYGYTF
>TRBV29-1|-|-|TRBJ2-2
TGCAGCGTTTTAGGGTCCGGAACCGGGGAGCTGTTTTTT
CSVLGSGTGELFF
>TRBV19|TRBD1|once|TRBJ1-2
TGTGCCAGTAGTATCCCCCGACAGGGGCTTGGGGGCTACACCTTC
CASSIPRQGLGGYTF
>TRBV28|-|-|TRBJ2-7
TGTGCCAGCAGTTTATCGGGGATGCAGGAGCAGTACTTC
CASSLSGMQEQYF
>TRBV11-3|TRBD1|-|TRBJ2-7
TGTGCCAGTTCTGACAGGGCCTCCTACGAGCAGTACTTC
CASSDRASYEQYF
>TRBV28|-|-|TRBJ2-3
TGTGCCACCACGGGGGCCGCAGATACGCAGTATTTT
CATTGAADTQYF
>TRBV9|-|-|TRBJ1-6
TGTGCCAGCAGCGCACAGAACGCCCTTAATTCACCCCTCCACTTT
CASSAQNALNSPLHF